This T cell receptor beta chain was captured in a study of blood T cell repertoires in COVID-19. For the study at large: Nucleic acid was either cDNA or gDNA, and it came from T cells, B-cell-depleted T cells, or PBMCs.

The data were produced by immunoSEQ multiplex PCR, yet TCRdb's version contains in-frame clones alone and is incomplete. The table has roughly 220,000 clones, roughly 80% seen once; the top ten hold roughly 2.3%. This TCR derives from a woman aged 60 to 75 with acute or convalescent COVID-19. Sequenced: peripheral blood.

The CDR3 bases are TGTGCCAGCAGCGTAGGCCCAACAGGTTATGAAGCTTTCTTT. Protein: CASSVGPTGYEAFF. The gene calls are TRBV9 and TRBJ1-1; tentative D call: TRBD1 (5 bases). Germline lookup yields CDR1 SGDLS and CDR2 YYNGEE. This CDR3 spans 14 amino acids. The V and J ends lost 0 bases and 7 bases respectively, with 13 bases between them.